These 3 T cell receptor beta chains came from one sample sequenced in a study of T cell clonality in common variable immunodeficiency. Assay: immunoSEQ multiplex PCR; the TCRdb copy retains only in-frame clones and omits some. Sampling found about 35,000 clones, none seen once. The sequenced material came from peripheral blood mononuclear cells. These receptors were taken from a person aged 18 to 75 in good health.

Ten or more counts support this clone. The sequenced fragment ends 3 residues before the CDR3 boundary, so the rest is inferred from the germline J gene. The chain carries TRBV6-1 and TRBJ2-3; D not resolved. The CDR3 totals 13 residues. Trimming left V 3 bases short and J 2 bases short, with 6 bases between. Germline CDR1 and CDR2: MNHNS and SASEGT. CDR3 residues: CASSDRFTDTQYF. CDR3 bases read: TGTGCCAGCAGTGACAGGTTCACAGATACG.

This clone was observed at least ten times. The DNA ends 3 residues before the CDR3 does, and the rest of the CDR3 is filled in from the germline J gene. The chain links TRBV20-1 to TRBJ1-5, with D maybe TRBD1 (6 bases). Germline-derived CDR1 and CDR2 are DFQATT and SNEGSKA (reference sequence). CDR3 length equals 14 residues. Trimming removed 1 base at V and 7 bases at J, with 14 bases between. The covered CDR3 bases are TGCAGTGCTAGAGCGGGGTCAGGGGAGCAGCCC. Translated, it gives CSARAGSGEQP. The entire CDR3 sequence reads CSARAGSGEQPQHF.

Ten or more counts support this clone. The CDR3 protein is CASSFPTVQGEDTQYF. CDR3 bases read: TGTGCCAGCAGTTTCCCCACCGTACAGGGAGAGGATACG. The chain has TRBV28 and TRBJ2-3; D perhaps matches TRBD1 (6 bases). The CDR3 goes on 3 residues after the read ends, and that part is filled in from the germline J gene. CDR3 length equals 16 residues. V was cut by 3 bases and J by 6 bases, with 19 bases left in between. Germline V CDR1 and CDR2: MDHEN, SYDVKM.